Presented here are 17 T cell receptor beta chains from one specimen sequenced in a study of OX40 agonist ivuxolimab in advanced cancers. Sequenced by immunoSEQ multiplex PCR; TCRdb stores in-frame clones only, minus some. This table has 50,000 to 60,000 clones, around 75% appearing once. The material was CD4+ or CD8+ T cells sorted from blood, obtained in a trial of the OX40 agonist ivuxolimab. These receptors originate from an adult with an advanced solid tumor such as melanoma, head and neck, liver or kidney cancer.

CDR3 in DNA: TGTGCCAGCACCCTGATCTTAGATAGCGGGAGCGGATCCTACAATGAGCAGTTCTTC. Residues: CASTLILDSGSGSYNEQFF. This chain links TRBV7-9 with TRBJ2-1, with 9 bases fitting TRBD2. Germline assignment: CDR1 SEHNR and CDR2 FQNEAQ (reference sequence). There are 19 residues in the CDR3. The V gene end was trimmed by 7 bases and the J gene end by 1 base; junction bases not matched to a gene: 17.

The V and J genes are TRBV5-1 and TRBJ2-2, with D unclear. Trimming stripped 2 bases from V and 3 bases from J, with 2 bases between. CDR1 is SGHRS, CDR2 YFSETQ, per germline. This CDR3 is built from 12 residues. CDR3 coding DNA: TGCGCCAGCAGCTTACACACCGGGGAGCTGTTTTTT. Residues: CASSLHTGELFF.

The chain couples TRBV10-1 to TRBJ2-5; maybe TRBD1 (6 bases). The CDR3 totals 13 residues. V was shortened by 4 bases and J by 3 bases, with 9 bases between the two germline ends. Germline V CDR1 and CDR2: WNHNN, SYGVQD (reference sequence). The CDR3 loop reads CASSGAGEETQYF. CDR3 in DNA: TGCGCCAGCAGTGGGGCAGGGGAAGAGACCCAGTACTTC.

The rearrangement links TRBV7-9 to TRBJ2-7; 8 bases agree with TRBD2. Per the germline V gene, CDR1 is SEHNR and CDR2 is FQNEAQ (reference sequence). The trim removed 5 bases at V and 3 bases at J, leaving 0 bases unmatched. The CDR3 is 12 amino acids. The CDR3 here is CASSRGGYEQYF. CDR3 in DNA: TGTGCCAGCAGCCGGGGGGGCTACGAGCAGTACTTC.

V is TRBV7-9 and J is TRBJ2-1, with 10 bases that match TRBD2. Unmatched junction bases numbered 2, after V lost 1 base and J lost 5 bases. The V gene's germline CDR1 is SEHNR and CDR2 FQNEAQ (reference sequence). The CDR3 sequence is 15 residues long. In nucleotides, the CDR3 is TGTGCCAGCAGCTTAGTAGCGGGAGGCCACAATGAGCAGTTCTTC. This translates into CASSLVAGGHNEQFF.

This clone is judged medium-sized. In nucleotides, the CDR3 is TGTGCCAGTAGTCTTCCGGGACTAGCGGGTCCTAGCACAGATACGCAGTATTTT. It specifies CASSLPGLAGPSTDTQYF. V gene TRBV19 combines with J gene TRBJ2-3, with 12 bases fitting TRBD2. This CDR3 has 18 amino acids. V shed 5 bases and J 0 bases; nucleotides not matched to a gene: 9. Germline CDR1 LNHDA, CDR2 SQIVND (reference sequence).

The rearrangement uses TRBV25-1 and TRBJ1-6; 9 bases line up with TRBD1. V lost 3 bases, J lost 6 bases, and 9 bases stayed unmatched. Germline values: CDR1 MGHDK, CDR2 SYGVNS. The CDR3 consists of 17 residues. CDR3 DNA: TGTGCCAGCAGTGACGCCGGACAGGGGAGGACTAATTCACCCCTCCACTTT. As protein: CASSDAGQGRTNSPLHF. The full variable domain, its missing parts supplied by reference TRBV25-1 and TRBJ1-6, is EADIYQTPRYLVIGTGKKITLECSQTMGHDKMYWYQQDPGMELHLIHYSYGVNSTEKGDLSSESTVSRIRTEHFPLTLESARPSHTSQYLCASSDAGQGRTNSPLHFGNGTRLTVT.

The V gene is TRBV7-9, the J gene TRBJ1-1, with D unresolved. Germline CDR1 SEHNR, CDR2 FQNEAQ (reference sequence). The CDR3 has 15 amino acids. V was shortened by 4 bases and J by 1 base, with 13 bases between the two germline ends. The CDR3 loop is CASSSRRNSNTEAFF. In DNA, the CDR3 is TGTGCCAGCAGCTCCAGGCGGAACTCGAACACTGAAGCTTTCTTT.

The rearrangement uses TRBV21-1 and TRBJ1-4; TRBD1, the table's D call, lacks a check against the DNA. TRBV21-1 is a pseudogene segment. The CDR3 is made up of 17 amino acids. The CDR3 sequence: CASSATGDRESWEKLFF. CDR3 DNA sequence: TGTGCCAGCAGTGCCACTGGGGACAGGGAGTCGTGGGAAAAACTGTTTTTT.

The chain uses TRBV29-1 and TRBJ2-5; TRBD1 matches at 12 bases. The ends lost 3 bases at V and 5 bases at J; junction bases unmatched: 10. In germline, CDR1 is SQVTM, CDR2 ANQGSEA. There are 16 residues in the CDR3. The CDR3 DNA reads TGCAGCGTTGAGGAAGTTGGGACAGGGGGCCGGGAGACCCAGTACTTC. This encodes CSVEEVGTGGRETQYF.

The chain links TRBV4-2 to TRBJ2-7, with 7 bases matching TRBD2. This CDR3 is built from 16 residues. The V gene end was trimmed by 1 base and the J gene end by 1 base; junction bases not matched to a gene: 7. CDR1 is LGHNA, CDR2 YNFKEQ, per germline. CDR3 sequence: CASSQGTRGESYEQYF. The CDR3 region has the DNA TGTGCCAGCAGCCAAGGTACTCGGGGGGAATCCTACGAGCAGTACTTC.

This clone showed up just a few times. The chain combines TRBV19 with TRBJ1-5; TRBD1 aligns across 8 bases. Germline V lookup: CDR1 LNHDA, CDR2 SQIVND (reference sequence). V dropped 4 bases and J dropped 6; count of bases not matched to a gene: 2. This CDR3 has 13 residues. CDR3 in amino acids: CASSSDRGQPQHF. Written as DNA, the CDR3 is TGTGCCAGTAGTAGTGACAGGGGTCAGCCCCAGCATTTT.

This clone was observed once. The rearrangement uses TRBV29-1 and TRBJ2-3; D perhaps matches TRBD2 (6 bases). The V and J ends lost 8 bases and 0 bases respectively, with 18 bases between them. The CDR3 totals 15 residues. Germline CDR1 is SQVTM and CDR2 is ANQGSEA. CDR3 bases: TGCAGCTCCCTAAAGTCGGGGACTAGCACAGATACGCAGTATTTT. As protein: CSSLKSGTSTDTQYF.

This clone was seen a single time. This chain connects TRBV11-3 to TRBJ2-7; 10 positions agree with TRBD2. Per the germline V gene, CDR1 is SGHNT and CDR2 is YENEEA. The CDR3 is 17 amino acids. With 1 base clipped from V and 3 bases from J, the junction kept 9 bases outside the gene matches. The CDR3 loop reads CASSLVFTSGNYYEQYF. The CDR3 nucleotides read TGTGCCAGCAGCTTAGTTTTTACTAGCGGGAACTACTACGAGCAGTACTTC.

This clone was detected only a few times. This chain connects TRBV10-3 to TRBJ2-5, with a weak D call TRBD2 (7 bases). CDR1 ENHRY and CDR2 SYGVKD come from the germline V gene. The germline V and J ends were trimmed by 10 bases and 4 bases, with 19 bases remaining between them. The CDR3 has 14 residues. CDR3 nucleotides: TGTGCCACCGCCGATGGGGGGGCTGGAGAGACCCAGTACTTC. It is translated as CATADGGAGETQYF.

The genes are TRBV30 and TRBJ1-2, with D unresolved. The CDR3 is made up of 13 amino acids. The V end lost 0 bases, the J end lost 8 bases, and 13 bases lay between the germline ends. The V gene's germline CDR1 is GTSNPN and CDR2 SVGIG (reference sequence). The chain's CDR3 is CAWSVFRSEGYTF. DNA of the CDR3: TGTGCCTGGAGTGTATTCCGGTCTGAAGGCTACACCTTC.

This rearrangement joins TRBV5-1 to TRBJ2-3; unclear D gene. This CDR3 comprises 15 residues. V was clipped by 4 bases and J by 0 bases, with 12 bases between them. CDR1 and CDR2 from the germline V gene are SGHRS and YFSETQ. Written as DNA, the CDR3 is TGCGCCAGCAGCCCACGGAGTGAGAGCACAGATACGCAGTATTTT. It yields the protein CASSPRSESTDTQYF.